The entry below gives a single TCR beta chain sequence along with its context. This sample stems from a study of blood T cell repertoires in COVID-19. Some clones are missing from TCRdb's copy, which holds only in-frame ones; the method was immunoSEQ multiplex PCR. The data contain 56,000 or so clones, approximately 81% of them singletons. The CDR3 is 16 amino acids. V lost 0 bases, J lost 8 bases, and 7 bases stayed unmatched. Germline CDR1 is LNHNV and CDR2 is YYDKDF (reference sequence). The clonotype comes from a man aged 45-65 years with acute or convalescent COVID-19. Sequenced sample: peripheral blood. The gene calls are TRBV15 and TRBJ2-1; the match to TRBD2 covers 10 bases. CDR3 amino acids: CATSRDKSGGDYEQFF. CDR3 in DNA: TGTGCCACCAGCAGAGATAAAAGCGGGGGGGACTATGAGCAGTTCTTC.